This T cell receptor (beta chain) originates from a study of blood T cells in healthy people across ages. The use of a sample-barcoded 5' primer and a J-beta primer mix characterized a second PCR of roughly 7 to 12 cycles. MiXCR, run by TCRdb on the 5' RACE reads, gives a single entry per CDR3 protein. The top ten clones hold roughly 26% of a sample with nearly 800,000 distinct CDR3 sequences, more than 50% of them seen once. With regard to this clonotype: Its antigen is undetermined.

General study results and limits: It was held that diversity estimates obtained from one million T cells represented underestimates. With age, beta diversity per million T cells declined roughly linearly, significantly by 35 to 40.

Trimming removed 2 bases from V and 5 bases from J; junction bases left unmatched: 6. Per germline, CDR1 LGHDT and CDR2 YNNKEL (reference sequence). The CDR3 extends over 15 amino acids. Staff drew ten milliliters of peripheral blood from each donor. This chain joins TRBV3-1 and TRBJ1-1; 9 positions agree with TRBD1. The sequenced material came from blood. This receptor was obtained from a man between 35 and 55 years old in good health. In DNA form, the CDR3 reads TGTGCCAGCAGCCAAAAAACAGGGGGCGTAACTGAAGCTTTCTTT. It yields the protein CASSQKTGGVTEAFF.